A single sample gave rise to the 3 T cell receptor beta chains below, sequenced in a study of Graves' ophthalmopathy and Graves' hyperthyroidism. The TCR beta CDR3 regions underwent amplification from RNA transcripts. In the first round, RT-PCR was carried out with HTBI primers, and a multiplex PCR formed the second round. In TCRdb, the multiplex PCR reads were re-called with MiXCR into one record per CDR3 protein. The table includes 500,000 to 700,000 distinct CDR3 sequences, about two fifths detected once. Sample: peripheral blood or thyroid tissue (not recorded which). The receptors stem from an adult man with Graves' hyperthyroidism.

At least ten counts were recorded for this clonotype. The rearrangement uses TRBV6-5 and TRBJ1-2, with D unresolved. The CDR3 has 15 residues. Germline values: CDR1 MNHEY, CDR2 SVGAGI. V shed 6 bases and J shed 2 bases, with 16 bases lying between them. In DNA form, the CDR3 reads TGTGCCAGCAGCCGGACCTCCACCCGGAACTATGGCTACACCTTC. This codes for CASSRTSTRNYGYTF.

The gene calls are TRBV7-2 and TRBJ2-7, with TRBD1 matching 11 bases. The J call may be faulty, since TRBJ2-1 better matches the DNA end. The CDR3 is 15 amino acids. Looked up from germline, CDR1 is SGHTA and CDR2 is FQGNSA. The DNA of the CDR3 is TGTGCCAGCAGCTTAGCCGGACAGGGGGCGAATGAGCAGTTCTTC. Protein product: CASSLAGQGANEQFF.

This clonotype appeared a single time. The CDR3 here is CSVLGQGDQETQYF. The CDR3 DNA sequence: TGCAGCGTATTGGGACAGGGGGACCAAGAGACCCAGTACTTC. The V gene is TRBV29-1, the J gene TRBJ2-5; 11 bases are shared with TRBD1. The CDR3 has 14 residues. V was pared by 6 bases and J by 0 bases, with 3 bases of the junction left unmatched. The germline gives CDR1 SQVTM, CDR2 ANQGSEA.